Here is one TCR beta chain with its context. These data belong to a study of blood T cell repertoires in COVID-19. Participants came from about two dozen US areas, aged about 18 to 95 years. Clinical histories supplied by participants themselves formed the basis of cohort assignment. The germline gives CDR1 SNHLY, CDR2 FYNNEI. V was pared by 7 bases and J by 3 bases, with 16 bases between. CDR3 length: 14 residues. Profiling relied on immunoSEQ multiplex PCR, and the TCRdb table lists in-frame clones only, not all of them. Of about 240,000 clones in the sample, more than 75% were seen once. The TCR sequence derives from a woman aged 40 to 55 with acute COVID-19. Sequencing was done on a sample of PBMCs or T cells enriched from blood (not recorded which). The chain employs TRBV2 and TRBJ2-7; D is possibly TRBD1 (5 bases). CDR3: CASTEGAGIYEQYF. DNA of the CDR3: TGTGCCAGCACCGAAGGAGCAGGGATCTACGAGCAGTACTTC.